This T cell receptor (beta chain) originates from a study of T cells after yellow fever vaccination. Germline lookup yields CDR1 SGHTA and CDR2 FQGNSA. Trimming removed 5 bases from V and 6 bases from J, with 11 bases in between. The CDR3 has 13 residues. Study-level findings and limits: Reappearance after the booster was seen for most primary-vaccination clones, at 95% to 97% CD4 and 85% to 90% CD8. Although the secondary response was weaker, it peaked faster, at day 5 versus 15.

This clonotype was detected many times. The antigen is undetermined. By 5'RACE template switching, TCR cDNA was produced, with a universal primer site and UMIs added in the process. MiXCR, run by TCRdb on the 5' RACE reads, gives a single entry per CDR3 protein. The top ten hold about a quarter of the sample, which has about 310,000 distinct CDR3 sequences, around 4% seen once. The chain employs TRBV7-2 and TRBJ2-1; D possibly corresponds to TRBD2 (5 bases). The sequenced sample was PBMCs, obtained on the day of the yellow fever booster vaccination. The sequence was collected from a man between 18 and 29 years old who received the YFV17D yellow fever vaccine. As DNA, the CDR3 is TGTGCCAGCAGCCCCCGGGGTGGCAATGAGCAGTTCTTC. This sequence encodes CASSPRGGNEQFF.